This T cell receptor (beta chain) is drawn from a study of blood T cell repertoires in COVID-19. Generated by immunoSEQ multiplex PCR, the TCRdb table keeps only in-frame clones and is missing some. This sample has 62,000 or so clones, with roughly 80% found just once. The CDR3 sequence is 13 residues long. The germline gives CDR1 ENHRY, CDR2 SYGVKD. After removal of 9 bases from V and 4 bases from J, the junction contained 2 bases not matched to a gene. Patients from Seattle were sampled longitudinally, starting during active infection. V gene TRBV10-3 combines with J gene TRBJ2-7; 14 bases agree with TRBD2. Sequenced: peripheral blood. The sequence derives from a man aged 55-75 years with COVID-19, enrolled during active disease. CDR3 nucleotide sequence: TGTGCCATACGGACTAGCGGGGGGTACGAGCAGTACTTC. Translating it yields CAIRTSGGYEQYF.